Below are 10 T cell receptor beta chains sequenced from a single sample in a study of cytomegalovirus exposure and HLA in healthy donors. The PCR made use of 60 Vbeta and 13 Jbeta primers. Assay used: immunoSEQ multiplex PCR; TCRdb lists only in-frame clones, some missing. The sample holds about 150,000 clones, approximately 70% seen once. Material: PBMCs. The receptors originated from a woman aged 18-29 years in good health and CMV-seronegative.

The chain is built from TRBV5-1 and TRBJ1-1; D might be TRBD1 (6 bases). Looked up from germline, CDR1 is SGHRS and CDR2 is YFSETQ. V gave up 2 bases and J gave up 3 bases, with 11 bases separating them. This CDR3 spans 14 amino acids. The CDR3 loop is CASSLQGVDTEAFF. CDR3 in DNA: TGCGCCAGCAGCTTACAGGGCGTCGACACTGAAGCTTTCTTT.

This sequence joins TRBV6-5 and TRBJ1-6; no firm D call. CDR3 length: 13 residues. Per germline, CDR1 MNHEY and CDR2 SVGAGI. The V end was cut by 1 base, the J end by 8 bases, with 6 bases between. The CDR3 DNA is TGTGCCAGCAGTTACTACCCAGATTCACCCCTCCACTTT. Protein sequence: CASSYYPDSPLHF.

The table lists this clone with a few counts. The chain has TRBV6-5 and TRBJ1-1; tentative D call: TRBD1 (5 bases). Trimming shortened V by 4 bases and J by 0 bases, and 9 bases separated the two germline ends. The germline CDR1 and CDR2 sequences are MNHEY and SVGAGI. The CDR3 consists of 14 residues. The CDR3 here is CASSSRGVNTEAFF. Written as DNA, the CDR3 is TGTGCCAGCAGTTCCCGGGGGGTGAACACTGAAGCTTTCTTT.

This clone occurred once. This rearrangement joins TRBV5-1 to TRBJ1-1; a weak D match, TRBD1 (5 bases). V dropped 5 bases and J dropped 0 bases, with 8 bases sitting between them. The CDR3 spans 13 residues. Germline CDR1 reads SGHRS; CDR2 reads YFSETQ. In DNA, the CDR3 is TGCGCCAGCAGGCGGACATTGAACACTGAAGCTTTCTTT. Residues: CASRRTLNTEAFF.

This rearrangement joins TRBV6-1 to TRBJ2-7; maybe TRBD1 (5 bases). V lost 2 bases, J lost 2 bases, and 10 bases lay in between. Germline V gene data show CDR1 as MNHNS and CDR2 as SASEGT. This CDR3 has 14 amino acids. The CDR3 region is CASSEPGRAYEQYV. CDR3 bases: TGTGCCAGCAGTGAACCGGGCAGGGCCTACGAGCAGTACGTC.

V and J are TRBV19 and TRBJ2-2; 8 bases are a match to TRBD1. Germline CDR1 is LNHDA and CDR2 is SQIVND (reference sequence). The ends lost 5 bases at V and 5 bases at J; junction bases unmatched: 7. The CDR3 has 15 amino acids. CDR3: CASSSTGVGTGELFF. The CDR3 nucleotides are TGTGCCAGTAGTTCGACAGGGGTTGGTACCGGGGAGCTGTTTTTT.

DNA of the CDR3: TGTGCTAGTGGTTTGATCATAACGCAGGGCTACACTGAAGCTTTCTTT. Translating gives CASGLIITQGYTEAFF. The gene calls are TRBV12-5 and TRBJ1-1; perhaps TRBD1 as D (5 bases). This CDR3 comprises 16 residues. CDR1 and CDR2 (germline): LGHNT, FRNRAP. With 2 bases removed from V and 3 bases from J, the gap between germline ends came to 16 bases.

The rearrangement links TRBV28 to TRBJ2-3, with D tentatively TRBD1 (5 bases). Per germline, CDR1 MDHEN and CDR2 SYDVKM. Trimming cost V 5 bases and J 6 bases, with 15 bases left between them. The CDR3 totals 14 residues. The CDR3 DNA reads as TGTGCCAGCAGTCATGGGTCAGGGATCGATACGCAGTATTTT. This gives the protein CASSHGSGIDTQYF.

A single count supports this clone. The chain links TRBV30 to TRBJ2-1, with TRBD2 matching over 7 bases. J lost 10 bases, V lost 6 bases, and 21 bases had no gene match. Germline V gene lookup returns CDR1 GTSNPN and CDR2 SVGIG (reference sequence). The CDR3 spans 16 residues. In DNA form, the CDR3 reads TGTGCCTGTATATCAAGGGCTAGCGGAACCGAGAGAGAGCAGTTCTTC. The encoded protein is CACISRASGTEREQFF. The full variable domain, rest sourced from reference TRBV30 and TRBJ2-1, is SQTIHQWPATLVQPVGSPLSLECTVEGTSNPNLYWYRQAAGRGLQLLFYSVGIGQISSEVPQNLSASRPQDRQFILSSKKLLLSDSGFYLCACISRASGTEREQFFGPGTRLTVL.

This clone has a single count. The V gene is TRBV5-1, the J gene TRBJ2-2; 9 bases match TRBD2. The CDR3 extends over 15 amino acids. Trimming took 5 bases from V and 6 from J; bases not matched to a gene: 8. Germline values: CDR1 SGHRS, CDR2 YFSETQ. The CDR3 here is CASRESGGTSGELFF. The CDR3 DNA reads TGCGCCAGCAGGGAGAGCGGGGGGACCTCCGGGGAGCTGTTTTTT.